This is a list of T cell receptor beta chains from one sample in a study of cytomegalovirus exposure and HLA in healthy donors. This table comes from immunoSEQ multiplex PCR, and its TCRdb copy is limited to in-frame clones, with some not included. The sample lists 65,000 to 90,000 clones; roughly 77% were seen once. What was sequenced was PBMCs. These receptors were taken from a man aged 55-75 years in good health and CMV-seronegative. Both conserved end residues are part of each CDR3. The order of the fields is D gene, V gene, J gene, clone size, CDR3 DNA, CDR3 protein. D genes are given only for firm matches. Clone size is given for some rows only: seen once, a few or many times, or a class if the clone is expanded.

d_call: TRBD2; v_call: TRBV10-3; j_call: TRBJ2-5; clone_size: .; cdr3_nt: TGCGCCATCAGTGAGTCGACTAGCGGGGGATGGGAGACCCAGTACTTC; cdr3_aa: CAISESTSGGWETQYF
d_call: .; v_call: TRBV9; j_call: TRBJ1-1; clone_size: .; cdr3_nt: TGTGCCAGCAGCGTAGATGGGCTTTTTAATACTGAAGCTTTCTTT; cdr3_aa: CASSVDGLFNTEAFF
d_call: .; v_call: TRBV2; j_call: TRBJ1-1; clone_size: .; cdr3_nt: TGTGCCAGCAGGACAACAGTGAACACTGAAGCTTTCTTT; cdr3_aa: CASRTTVNTEAFF
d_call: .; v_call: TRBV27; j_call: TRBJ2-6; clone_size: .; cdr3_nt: TGTGCCAGCTCTGGGCAGGGCTTCTCTGGGGCCAACGTCCTGACTTTC; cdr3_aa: CASSGQGFSGANVLTF
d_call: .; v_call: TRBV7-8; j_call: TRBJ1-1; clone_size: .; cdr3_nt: TGTGCCAGCAGTGGGGACTACGGAGCTTTCTTT; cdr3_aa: CASSGDYGAFF
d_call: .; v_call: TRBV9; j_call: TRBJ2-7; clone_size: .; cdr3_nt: TGTGCCAGCAGCGGCACAGGGTCCTACGAGCAGTACTTC; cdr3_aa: CASSGTGSYEQYF
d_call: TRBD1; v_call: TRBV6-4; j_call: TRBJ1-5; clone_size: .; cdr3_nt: TGTGCCAGCAGTGAAAGACAGGGTAATCAGCCCCAGCATTTT; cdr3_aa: CASSERQGNQPQHF
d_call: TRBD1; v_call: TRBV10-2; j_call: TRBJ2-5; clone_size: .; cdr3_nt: TGCGCCAGCAGTGTTGAGACAGGGGCCGCCGGGGCCCAGTACTTC; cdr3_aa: CASSVETGAAGAQYF
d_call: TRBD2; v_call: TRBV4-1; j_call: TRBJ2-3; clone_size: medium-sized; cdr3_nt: TGCGCCAGCAGCCAAGAGGGGCCTAGCGGGGGGCTTTACACAGATACGCAGTATTTT; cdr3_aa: CASSQEGPSGGLYTDTQYF
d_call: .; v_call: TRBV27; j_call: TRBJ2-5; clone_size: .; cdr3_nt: TGTGCTTCGATGCGGAGGTCCTCGTCCCTAGAGACCCAGTACTTC; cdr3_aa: CASMRRSSSLETQYF
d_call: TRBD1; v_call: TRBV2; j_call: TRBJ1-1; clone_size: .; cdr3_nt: TGTGCCAGCAGGCAGGGGGCGTGGGCTTTCTTT; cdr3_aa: CASRQGAWAFF
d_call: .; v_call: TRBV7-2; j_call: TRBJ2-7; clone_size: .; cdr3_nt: TGTGCCAGCAGCTTCACTAGTCTGTCCTACGAGCAGTACTTC; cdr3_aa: CASSFTSLSYEQYF
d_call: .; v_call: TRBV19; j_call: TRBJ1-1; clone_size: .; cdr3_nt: TGTGCCAGTATCCCCGGGACAAACACTGAAGCTTTCTTT; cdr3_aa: CASIPGTNTEAFF
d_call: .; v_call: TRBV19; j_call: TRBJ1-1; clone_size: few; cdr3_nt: TGTGCCAGTAGTATAGGCCAGGGTGGGACTGAAGCTTTCTTT; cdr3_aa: CASSIGQGGTEAFF
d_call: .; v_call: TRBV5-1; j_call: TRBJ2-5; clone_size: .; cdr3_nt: TGCGCCAGCGCCCGACTCCTCCAAGAGACCCAGTACTTC; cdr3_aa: CASARLLQETQYF
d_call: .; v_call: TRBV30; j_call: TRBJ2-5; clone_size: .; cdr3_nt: TGTGCCATCGGGGTAAAAGAGACCCAGTACTTC; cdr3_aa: CAIGVKETQYF
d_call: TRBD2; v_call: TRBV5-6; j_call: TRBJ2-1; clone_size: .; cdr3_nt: TGTGCCAGCAGCTTCGGGGCGGGGGTGGAATACAATGAGCAGTTCTTC; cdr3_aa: CASSFGAGVEYNEQFF
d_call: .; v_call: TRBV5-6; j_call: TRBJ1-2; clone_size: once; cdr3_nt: TGTGCCAGCAGCTTGGCGGACAGTTACTATGGCTACACCTTC; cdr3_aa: CASSLADSYYGYTF
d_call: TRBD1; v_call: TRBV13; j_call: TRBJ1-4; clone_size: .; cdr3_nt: TGTGCCAGCAGCTCTCGGACAGGGATTGAAAAACTGTTTTTT; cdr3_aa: CASSSRTGIEKLFF
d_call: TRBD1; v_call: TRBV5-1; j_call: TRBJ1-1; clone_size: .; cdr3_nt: TGCGCCAGCAGTCGGACAGGGGACACTGAAGCTTTCTTT; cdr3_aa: CASSRTGDTEAFF
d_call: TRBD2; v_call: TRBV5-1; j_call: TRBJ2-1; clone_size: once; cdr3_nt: TGCGCCAGCAGCTTGCCAGGGACTAGCGGTCACAATGAGCAGTTCTTC; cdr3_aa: CASSLPGTSGHNEQFF
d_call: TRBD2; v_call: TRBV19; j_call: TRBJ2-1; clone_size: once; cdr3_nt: TGTGCCAGCCGTACAAGCGGGGGGGCGGTTGAGCAGTTCTTC; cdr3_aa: CASRTSGGAVEQFF
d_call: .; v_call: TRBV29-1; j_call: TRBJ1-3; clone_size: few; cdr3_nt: TGCAGCGTTGAAGATGGTAGGGAGGGAAACACCATATATTTT; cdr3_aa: CSVEDGREGNTIYF
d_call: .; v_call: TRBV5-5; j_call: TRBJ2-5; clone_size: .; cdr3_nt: TGTGCCAGCAGCTTTGGCTGGGAGACCCAGTACTTC; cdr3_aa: CASSFGWETQYF
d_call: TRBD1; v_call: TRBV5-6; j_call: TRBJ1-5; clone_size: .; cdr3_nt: TGTGCCAGCAGCTTAATGGACAGGGTCAATCAGCCCCAGCATTTT; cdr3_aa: CASSLMDRVNQPQHF
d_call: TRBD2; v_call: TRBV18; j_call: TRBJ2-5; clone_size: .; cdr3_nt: TGTGCCAGCTCACCACGGGATCGGGGGGTGGAGACCCAGTACTTC; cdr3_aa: CASSPRDRGVETQYF
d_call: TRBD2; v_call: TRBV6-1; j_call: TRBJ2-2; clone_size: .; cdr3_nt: TGTGCCAGCAGGGTAGCGGGTTCAACCGGGGAGCTGTTTTTT; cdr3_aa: CASRVAGSTGELFF
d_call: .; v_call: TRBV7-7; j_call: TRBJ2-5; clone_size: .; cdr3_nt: TGTGCTAGCAGCCCCATAGCACCAGAGACCCAGTACTTC; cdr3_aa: CASSPIAPETQYF
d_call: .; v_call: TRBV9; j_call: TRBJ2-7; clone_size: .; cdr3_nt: TGTGCCAGCAGCCCCCAGGGGCAGGGGTCCTACGAGCAGTACTTC; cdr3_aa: CASSPQGQGSYEQYF
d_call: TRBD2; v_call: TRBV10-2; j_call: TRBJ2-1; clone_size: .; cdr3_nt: TGCGCCAGCAGGGTCACCCGGGGGGGCTCCTACAATGAGCAGTTCTTC; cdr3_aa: CASRVTRGGSYNEQFF
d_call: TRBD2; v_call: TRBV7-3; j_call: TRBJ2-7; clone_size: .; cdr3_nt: TGTGCCAGCAGCTCCTTGGGACTAGCGGGGGATGAGCAGTACTTC; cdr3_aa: CASSSLGLAGDEQYF
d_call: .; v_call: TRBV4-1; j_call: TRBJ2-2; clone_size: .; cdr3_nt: TGCGCCAGCAGCCTAAATCAGGGGACCGGGGAGCTGTTTTTT; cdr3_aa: CASSLNQGTGELFF
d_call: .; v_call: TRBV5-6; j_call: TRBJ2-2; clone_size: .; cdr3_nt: TGTGCCAGCAGCAGAGGCCTAGGGGCCGGGGAGCTGTTTTTT; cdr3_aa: CASSRGLGAGELFF
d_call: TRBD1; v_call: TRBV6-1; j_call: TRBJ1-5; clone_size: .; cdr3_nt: TGTGCCAGCAGTCAAGGACAGGGCGTGGGCAATCAGCCCCAGCATTTT; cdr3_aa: CASSQGQGVGNQPQHF
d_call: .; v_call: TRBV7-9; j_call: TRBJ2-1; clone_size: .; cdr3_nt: TGTGCCAGCAGCTCACAGGGATCCTACAATGAGCAGTTCTTC; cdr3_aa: CASSSQGSYNEQFF
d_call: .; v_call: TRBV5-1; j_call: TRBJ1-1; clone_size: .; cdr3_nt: TGCGCCAGCAGAATCCAGGGTTCCACTGAAGCTTTCTTT; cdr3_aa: CASRIQGSTEAFF
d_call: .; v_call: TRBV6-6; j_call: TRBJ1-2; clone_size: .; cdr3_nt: TGTGCCAGCAGTTACCTCGCGCAGGTTTTACTCCACACCTTC; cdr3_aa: CASSYLAQVLLHTF
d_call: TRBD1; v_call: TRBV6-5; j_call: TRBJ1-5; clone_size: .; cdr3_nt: TGTGCCAGCAGCAACAGGGGCCAGCCCCAGCATTTT; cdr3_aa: CASSNRGQPQHF
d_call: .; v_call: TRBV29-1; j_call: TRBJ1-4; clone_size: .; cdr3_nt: TGCAGCGTTGAAACGGGGGGCCGGAATAATGAAAAACTGTTTTTT; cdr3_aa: CSVETGGRNNEKLFF
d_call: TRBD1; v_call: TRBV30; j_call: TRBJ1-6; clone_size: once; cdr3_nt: TGTGCCTGGACTCCAGGGGGTTCACCCCTCCACTTT; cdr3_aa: CAWTPGGSPLHF
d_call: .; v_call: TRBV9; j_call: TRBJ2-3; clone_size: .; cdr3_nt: TGTGCCAGCAACCCTCTAGGCGGGGTAAGAGATACGCAGTATTTT; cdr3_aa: CASNPLGGVRDTQYF
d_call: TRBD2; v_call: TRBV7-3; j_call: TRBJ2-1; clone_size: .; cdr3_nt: TGTGCCAGCAGCCTCCGCGGTAGCGGGGATTGGGAGCAGTTCTTC; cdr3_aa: CASSLRGSGDWEQFF
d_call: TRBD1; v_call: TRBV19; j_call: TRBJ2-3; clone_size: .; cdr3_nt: TGTGCCAGTAGTGCCCGACAGGGTGGGAGCACAGATACGCAGTATTTT; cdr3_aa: CASSARQGGSTDTQYF
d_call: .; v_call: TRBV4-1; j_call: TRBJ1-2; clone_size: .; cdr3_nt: TGCGCCAGCGCCCCAGGGGCCGACTATGGCTACACCTTC; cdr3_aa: CASAPGADYGYTF
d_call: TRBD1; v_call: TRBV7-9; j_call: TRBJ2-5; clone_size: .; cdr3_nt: TGTGCCAGCAGCTTAATGAGGCAGGGGGCAGAGACCCAGTACTTC; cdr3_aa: CASSLMRQGAETQYF
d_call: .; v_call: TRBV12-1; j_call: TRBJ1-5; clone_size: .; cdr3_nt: TGTGCCAGCAGCACGACAGGGCCCTTCGAGCCCCAGCATTTT; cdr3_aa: CASSTTGPFEPQHF
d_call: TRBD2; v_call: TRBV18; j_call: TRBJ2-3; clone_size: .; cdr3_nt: TGTGCCAGCTCCGCCTCCGGGGGGGACCTCACAGATACGCAGTATTTT; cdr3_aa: CASSASGGDLTDTQYF
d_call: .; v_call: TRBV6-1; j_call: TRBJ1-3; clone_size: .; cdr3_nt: TGTGCCAGCAGTGTCAGCGTGTCGGGAAACACCATATATTTT; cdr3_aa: CASSVSVSGNTIYF
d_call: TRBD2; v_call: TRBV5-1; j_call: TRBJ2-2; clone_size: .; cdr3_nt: TGCGCCAGCAGCCGGACTAGCGGGGGGGGCACCGGGGAGCTGTTTTTT; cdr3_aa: CASSRTSGGGTGELFF
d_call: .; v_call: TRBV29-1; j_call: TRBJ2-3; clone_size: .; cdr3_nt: TGCAGCGTTCCACGGGGAGGAGATACGCAGTATTTT; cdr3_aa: CSVPRGGDTQYF
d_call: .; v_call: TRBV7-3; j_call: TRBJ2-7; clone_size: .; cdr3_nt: TGTGCCAGCAGCTTAACAGGGGCGCTGTGGGAAGAGCAGTACTTC; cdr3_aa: CASSLTGALWEEQYF
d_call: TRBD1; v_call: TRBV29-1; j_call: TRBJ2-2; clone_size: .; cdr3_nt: TGCAGCGTTGCAGGGGGCATAACCGGGGAGCTGTTTTTT; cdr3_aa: CSVAGGITGELFF
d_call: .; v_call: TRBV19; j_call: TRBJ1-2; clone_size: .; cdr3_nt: TGTGCCAGCGCGGGGTCCAACTATGGCTACACCTTC; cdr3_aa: CASAGSNYGYTF
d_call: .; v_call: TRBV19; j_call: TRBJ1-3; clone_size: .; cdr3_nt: TGTGCCAGTAACCGGGACAACGGTTGGGGAAACACCATATATTTT; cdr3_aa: CASNRDNGWGNTIYF
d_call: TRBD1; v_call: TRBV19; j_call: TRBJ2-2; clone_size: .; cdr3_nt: TGTGCCAGTAAGGAAGCCGGGACAGGGAACACCGGGGAGCTGTTTTTT; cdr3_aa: CASKEAGTGNTGELFF
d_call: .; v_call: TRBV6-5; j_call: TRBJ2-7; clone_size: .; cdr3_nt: TGTGCCAGCAGTTACGAGGGTTACTACGAGCAGTACTTC; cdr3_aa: CASSYEGYYEQYF